This passage covers 23 T cell receptor beta chains from one sample sequenced in a study of cytomegalovirus exposure and HLA in healthy donors (dated by TCRdb to about 2017). Receptors were amplified or captured by the immunoSEQ multiplex PCR assay. For the multiplex PCR, a mixture combining 60 forward primers for TCR Vbeta segments and 13 reverse primers for TCR Jbeta segments was used. Sourced from immuneACCESS, this table was stored by TCRdb with only in-frame sequences that have V and J called. A share of the clones is absent; for the studies checked, an unresolved V gene accounts for under half, and the remainder has no known explanation. This sample gives about 160,000 clones in total; 75% to 80% of them show up just once. The ten top clones hold 3.1% of the sample. Sequencing was carried out using PBMCs. The receptors were gathered from a woman aged 40 to 50 in good health and CMV-seronegative.

The chain recombines TRBV19 with TRBJ1-5; 7 bases match TRBD1. There are 13 residues in the CDR3. Germline lookup yields CDR1 LNHDA and CDR2 SQIVND (reference sequence). Losses at the gene ends were 5 bases for V and 7 bases for J; bases not matched to a gene: 5. As DNA, the CDR3 is TGTGCCAGTAGTCTAGGACAGGTCCAGCCCCAGCATTTT. Encoded protein: CASSLGQVQPQHF.

This chain connects TRBV6-5 to TRBJ1-2, with D unclear. This CDR3 region has 12 residues. Germline lookup yields CDR1 MNHEY and CDR2 SVGAGI. Trimming removed 8 bases at V and 5 bases at J, with 12 bases between. CDR3 sequence (DNA): TGTGCCAGCTTATCACTCCTTTATGGCTACACCTTC. It specifies CASLSLLYGYTF.

In this sample, this clone turned up a few times. This chain links TRBV28 with TRBJ1-5; TRBD1 might be the D (5 bases). Trimming shortened V by 5 bases and J by 5 bases, and 16 bases separated the two germline ends. Germline CDR1 is MDHEN and CDR2 is SYDVKM. The CDR3 extends over 15 amino acids. CDR3 sequence: CASSRQGLIDQPQHF. CDR3 sequence (DNA): TGTGCCAGCAGTCGTCAGGGCCTGATTGATCAGCCCCAGCATTTT.

This chain connects TRBV5-1 to TRBJ2-7; TRBD1 might be the D (5 bases). Germline lookup yields CDR1 SGHRS and CDR2 YFSETQ. The CDR3 length is 16 residues. V was trimmed by 4 bases and J by 1 base, leaving 18 bases between them. CDR3 residues: CASSPQDSIPSYEQYF. The DNA for the CDR3 is TGCGCCAGCAGCCCTCAAGACAGTATACCGTCCTACGAGCAGTACTTC.

This chain links TRBV27 with TRBJ1-4, with D tentatively TRBD1 (6 bases). The CDR3 contains 14 residues. CDR1 is MNHEY and CDR2 is SMNVEV in the germline V gene (reference sequence). V was clipped by 7 bases and J by 5 bases, with 14 bases between them. The CDR3 DNA follows: TGTGCCAGCACATCGGACAGATCAAATGAAAAACTGTTTTTT. As protein: CASTSDRSNEKLFF.

This clone was seen only once. CDR3 region: CAIMGQGYEQYF. The CDR3 nucleotides are TGTGCCATCATGGGACAGGGGTACGAGCAGTACTTC. The rearrangement uses TRBV10-3 and TRBJ2-7, with 10 bases matching TRBD1. The V and J ends lost 7 bases and 4 bases, in that order; junction bases with no gene match: 1. The CDR3 has 12 residues. CDR1 is ENHRY and CDR2 is SYGVKD in the germline V gene.

The chain links TRBV2 to TRBJ2-7; 7 bases fit TRBD2. Germline CDR1 is SNHLY and CDR2 is FYNNEI. The CDR3 contains 16 residues. V shed 7 bases, J shed 0 bases, and the junction held 12 bases outside the gene matches. This CDR3 is CASNGREGGASYEQYF. CDR3 DNA: TGTGCCAGCAATGGCAGGGAGGGAGGTGCCTCCTACGAGCAGTACTTC.

The V and J genes are TRBV29-1 and TRBJ2-3; 7 nucleotides agree with TRBD2. V dropped 5 bases and J dropped 4; count of bases not matched to a gene: 12. The CDR3 spans 15 residues. Germline V gene lookup returns CDR1 SQVTM and CDR2 ANQGSEA. CDR3 in DNA: TGCAGCGTTCAGCGGACTAGGGGCTCCCCAGATACGCAGTATTTT. Residues: CSVQRTRGSPDTQYF.

The V gene is TRBV6-4, the J gene TRBJ1-2, with TRBD1 identical over 7 bases. Per germline, CDR1 MRHNA and CDR2 SNTAGT. This CDR3 is built from 15 residues. V was pared by 6 bases and J by 4 bases, with 11 bases of the junction left unmatched. CDR3 DNA: TGTGCCAGCAGCCCTCCCACAGGGGCGAGCTATGGCTACACCTTC. Translation: CASSPPTGASYGYTF.

The chain carries TRBV16 and TRBJ1-6, with a weak D call TRBD1 (6 bases). The CDR3 consists of 14 residues. Per germline, CDR1 KGHSY and CDR2 FQNENV. V lost 7 bases and J lost 2, with 9 bases in between. DNA for the CDR3: TGTGCCAGCACCCGGGACACCTATAATTCACCCCTCCACTTT. It specifies CASTRDTYNSPLHF.

The chain joins TRBV19 to TRBJ2-2, with D unresolved. There are 11 residues in the CDR3. V lost 6 bases and J lost 6, with 5 bases in between. Per the germline V gene, CDR1 is LNHDA and CDR2 is SQIVND (reference sequence). The CDR3 reads CASSAAGELFF. CDR3 coding DNA: TGTGCCAGTAGCGCGGCCGGGGAGCTGTTTTTT.

The table lists this clone with a few counts. The rearrangement uses TRBV7-9 and TRBJ1-4, with 7 bases identical to TRBD1. The germline CDR1 and CDR2 sequences are SEHNR and FQNEAQ (reference sequence). The CDR3 runs 18 residues. The trim removed 1 base at V and 0 bases at J, leaving 8 bases unmatched. The DNA for the CDR3 is TGTGCCAGCAGCTTAGTTCGGGACAGCGAAACAACTAATGAAAAACTGTTTTTT. Protein: CASSLVRDSETTNEKLFF.

V is TRBV5-1 and J is TRBJ1-4; D perhaps matches TRBD1 (5 bases). Germline-derived CDR1 and CDR2 are SGHRS and YFSETQ. CDR3 size: 14 residues. The ends were cut back, 3 bases at V and 0 bases at J, with 6 bases in the middle. CDR3 amino acids: CASSWGSTNEKLFF. CDR3 in DNA: TGCGCCAGCAGCTGGGGCTCAACTAATGAAAAACTGTTTTTT.

CDR3 coding DNA: TGTGCCAGCAGTGCAACAGGGAATAATTCACCCCTCCACTTT. It encodes CASSATGNNSPLHF. The chain links TRBV2 to TRBJ1-6; D is possibly TRBD1 (6 bases). CDR3 size: 14 residues. V lost 4 bases and J 5 bases, leaving 9 bases between the germline ends. CDR1 is SNHLY and CDR2 is FYNNEI in the germline V gene.

This chain uses TRBV19 with TRBJ2-6, with 9 bases identical to TRBD1. V dropped 5 bases and J dropped 1; count of bases not matched to a gene: 9. CDR1 is LNHDA and CDR2 is SQIVND in the germline V gene (reference sequence). This CDR3 is 18 amino acids long. The CDR3 is CASSSPRDRVSGANVLTF. Here the CDR3 DNA reads TGTGCCAGTAGTTCACCCCGGGACAGGGTATCTGGGGCCAACGTCCTGACTTTC.

V usage is TRBV4-2 and J usage is TRBJ2-3, with 11 bases fitting TRBD2. With V trimmed by 4 bases and J by 6 bases, 9 bases remained unmatched. The CDR3 spans 16 residues. Germline V gives CDR1 LGHNA, CDR2 YNFKEQ. In DNA form, the CDR3 reads TGTGCCAGCAGCCCCGGGGTAGCGGGGGGGCCGGATACGCAGTATTTT. It translates to CASSPGVAGGPDTQYF.

The rearrangement joins TRBV19 to TRBJ2-7; possibly TRBD1 for D (6 bases). This CDR3 region has 18 residues. The V and J ends lost 3 bases and 0 bases respectively, with 21 bases between them. Per germline, CDR1 LNHDA and CDR2 SQIVND (reference sequence). The CDR3 DNA sequence: TGTGCCAGTAGTATTAGGTTATGGCGGCAGGGGAGCTCCTACGAGCAGTACTTC. It is translated as CASSIRLWRQGSSYEQYF.

The chain joins TRBV19 to TRBJ1-1; TRBD1 matches 7 bases. This CDR3 is 12 amino acids long. CDR1 LNHDA and CDR2 SQIVND come from the germline V gene (reference sequence). The ends lost 5 bases at V and 9 bases at J; junction bases unmatched: 6. CDR3 DNA sequence: TGTGCCAGTAGTCACCGGGACAGTAAAGCTTTCTTT. It is translated as CASSHRDSKAFF.

The rearrangement uses TRBV7-9 and TRBJ2-3; 10 positions match TRBD2. The CDR3 has 16 amino acids. Germline V gene sequence: CDR1 SEHNR, CDR2 FQNEAQ (reference sequence). V shed 8 bases and J 3 bases; nucleotides not matched to a gene: 11. The DNA for the CDR3 is TGTGCCAGCCCTCCGATAGCGGGGGGTTGGACAGATACGCAGTATTTT. Its translation is CASPPIAGGWTDTQYF.

The rearrangement joins TRBV2 to TRBJ1-5, with no clear D. V was shortened by 5 bases and J by 5 bases, with 19 bases between the two germline ends. The germline V gene has CDR1 SNHLY and CDR2 FYNNEI. This CDR3 comprises 16 residues. The CDR3 reads CASSTPLRGRDQPQHF. CDR3 DNA: TGTGCCAGCAGTACGCCTCTCCGGGGTAGGGATCAGCCCCAGCATTTT. Full variable domain (remainder filled in from reference TRBV2 and TRBJ1-5): EPEVTQTPSHQVTQMGQEVILRCVPISNHLYFYWYRQILGQKVEFLVSFYNNEISEKSEIFDDQFSVERPDGSNFTLKIRSTKLEDSAMYFCASSTPLRGRDQPQHFGDGTRLSIL.

The rearrangement links TRBV14 to TRBJ2-5, with TRBD1 matching over 8 bases. V gave up 1 base and J gave up 0 bases; unmatched junction bases: 7. Germline values: CDR1 SGHDN, CDR2 FVKESK. The CDR3 covers 17 residues. CDR3: CASSQARTGRYQETQYF. CDR3 DNA sequence: TGTGCCAGCAGCCAAGCTCGGACAGGGAGGTACCAAGAGACCCAGTACTTC.

The chain is built from TRBV7-6 and TRBJ2-2; 9 positions agree with TRBD1. CDR1 and CDR2 (germline): SGHVS, FNYEAQ. The CDR3 is made up of 16 amino acids. V gave up 4 bases and J gave up 3 bases; unmatched junction bases: 6. The CDR3 sequence: CASSSDRGLYTGELFF. As DNA, the CDR3 is TGTGCCAGCAGCTCGGACAGGGGACTTTACACCGGGGAGCTGTTTTTT.

The J gene is TRBJ2-3, the V gene TRBV5-1; no definite D call. The CDR3 length is 15 residues. Germline V gene data show CDR1 as SGHRS and CDR2 as YFSETQ. V lost 1 base and J lost 2, with 11 bases in between. CDR3: CASSLFWASTDTQYF. The CDR3 DNA is TGCGCCAGCAGCTTGTTTTGGGCCTCCACAGATACGCAGTATTTT.